A single sample gave rise to the 9 T cell receptor beta chains below, sequenced in a study of blood T cell repertoires in COVID-19. Profiling relied on immunoSEQ multiplex PCR, and the TCRdb table lists in-frame clones only, not all of them. The sample holds around 160,000 clones; around 84% are singletons and the top ten take about an eighth. The sequenced material came from peripheral blood. The receptors originated from a man in his 60s with active or convalescent COVID-19.

This sequence joins TRBV5-4 and TRBJ2-1; 10 bases match TRBD2. V was pared by 0 bases and J by 9 bases, with 6 bases of the junction left unmatched. The CDR3 is 15 amino acids. Germline CDR1 is SGHNT and CDR2 is YYREEE (reference sequence). The CDR3 nucleotides read TGTGCCAGCAGCTTGGCCGGGACTAGCGTTGGTGAGCAGTTCTTC. Its protein product is CASSLAGTSVGEQFF.

V is TRBV19 and J is TRBJ2-1; D might be TRBD2 (7 bases). Germline V CDR1 and CDR2: LNHDA, SQIVND (reference sequence). The CDR3 runs 16 residues. V was pared by 4 bases and J by 3 bases, with 16 bases between. CDR3 residues: CASSSHGRGGYNEQFF. As DNA, the CDR3 is TGTGCCAGTAGTAGTCACGGTAGGGGGGGCTACAATGAGCAGTTCTTC.

This rearrangement joins TRBV28 to TRBJ1-6; 9 nucleotides agree with TRBD1. Unmatched junction bases numbered 3, after V lost 6 bases and J lost 9 bases. In germline, CDR1 is MDHEN, CDR2 SYDVKM. CDR3 size: 13 residues. CDR3 in amino acids: CASRPDRGSPLHF. Written as DNA, the CDR3 is TGTGCCAGCAGACCGGACAGGGGTTCACCCCTCCACTTT.

This clone has more than one count but fewer than ten. The rearrangement joins TRBV2 to TRBJ2-3; D call uncertain. Germline CDR1 SNHLY, CDR2 FYNNEI. Deletions cut 5 bases from V and 1 base from J, with 10 bases between. This CDR3 comprises 14 residues. CDR3 region: CASSSPTGTDTQYF. The CDR3 DNA follows: TGTGCCAGCAGTTCCCCCACGGGCACAGATACGCAGTATTTT. Based on the CDR3 plus reference TRBV2 and TRBJ2-3, the full variable domain is EPEVTQTPSHQVTQMGQEVILRCVPISNHLYFYWYRQILGQKVEFLVSFYNNEISEKSEIFDDQFSVERPDGSNFTLKIRSTKLEDSAMYFCASSSPTGTDTQYFGPGTRLTVL.

The chain links TRBV28 to TRBJ1-5; 11 bases line up with TRBD1. The germline gives CDR1 MDHEN, CDR2 SYDVKM. V gave up 5 bases and J gave up 4 bases; unmatched junction bases: 7. The CDR3 is 16 amino acids. The CDR3: CASSARTGGFNQPQHF. In DNA form, the CDR3 reads TGTGCCAGCAGTGCTCGGACAGGGGGCTTTAATCAGCCCCAGCATTTT.

The CDR3 region has the DNA TGTGCCAGCAGCTTAAGAGGGACAGGAGAAGAGACCCAGTACTTC. Translating gives CASSLRGTGEETQYF. The chain joins TRBV7-3 to TRBJ2-5, with 8 bases aligning to TRBD1. V shed 1 base and J 3 bases; nucleotides not matched to a gene: 4. The germline gives CDR1 SGHTA, CDR2 FQGTGA. The CDR3 loop spans 15 amino acids.

As for this clone: Other nucleotide sequences from this sample produce the same CDR3. The rearrangement joins TRBV5-6 to TRBJ1-1; 7 bases are shared with TRBD1. This CDR3 spans 15 amino acids. Per the germline V gene, CDR1 is SGHDT and CDR2 is YYEEEE. J lost 4 bases, V lost 0 bases, and 6 bases had no gene match. The CDR3: CASSLVGTGVTEAFF. CDR3 bases: TGTGCCAGCAGCTTGGTAGGCACAGGGGTCACTGAAGCTTTCTTT.

The chain joins TRBV5-1 to TRBJ2-1; 8 nucleotides align to TRBD2. Germline V gene lookup returns CDR1 SGHRS and CDR2 YFSETQ. The CDR3 covers 14 residues. J gave up 5 bases and V 0 bases, and 1 base lay outside the gene matches. CDR3: CASSLGGLDNEQFF. CDR3 DNA sequence: TGCGCCAGCAGCTTGGGGGGACTAGACAATGAGCAGTTCTTC. The whole variable domain, filled in from reference TRBV5-1 and TRBJ2-1, reads KAGVTQTPRYLIKTRGQQVTLSCSPISGHRSVSWYQQTPGQGLQFLFEYFSETQRNKGNFPGRFSGRQFSNSRSEMNVSTLELGDSALYLCASSLGGLDNEQFFGPGTRLTVL.

The V call is TRBV5-5, the J call TRBJ1-2; no clear D gene. V was pared by 3 bases and J by 4 bases, with 10 bases between. Germline V gene sequence: CDR1 SGHKS, CDR2 YYEKEE (reference sequence). The CDR3 contains 13 residues. The DNA for the CDR3 is TGTGCCAGCAGCTCGGCAGGCACCTATGGCTACACCTTC. This sequence encodes CASSSAGTYGYTF.